Shown below are 25 T cell receptor beta chains from a single sample sequenced in a study of blood T cell repertoires in COVID-19. Clones were read by immunoSEQ multiplex PCR, and TCRdb kept only the in-frame ones, dropping some. Of 200,000 to 250,000 clones listed, almost 85% are singletons. Sequenced material: peripheral blood. These receptors were obtained from a woman in her forties or fifties with active or convalescent COVID-19.

Only one count was recorded for this clone. V is TRBV24-1 and J is TRBJ1-1; 8 nucleotides agree with TRBD1. After removal of 7 bases from V and 8 bases from J, the junction contained 11 bases not matched to a gene. Germline V gene data show CDR1 as KGHDR and CDR2 as SFDVKD. The CDR3 contains 14 residues. Written as DNA, the CDR3 is TGTGCCACCAGGCAGACAGGGGACCATCAAGAAGCTTTCTTT. Translating it yields CATRQTGDHQEAFF.

The gene calls are TRBV19 and TRBJ1-5; TRBD1 is a possible D gene (5 bases). The germline CDR1 and CDR2 sequences are LNHDA and SQIVND (reference sequence). V was cut by 6 bases and J by 3 bases, with 12 bases left in between. The CDR3 extends over 14 amino acids. The CDR3 loop reads CASSADRFNQPQHF. CDR3 nucleotide sequence: TGTGCCAGTAGCGCTGACAGATTCAATCAGCCCCAGCATTTT.

This clone was counted a few times. The chain recombines TRBV18 with TRBJ2-7, with 10 bases fitting TRBD1. The CDR3 is 15 amino acids. Germline CDR1 KGHSH, CDR2 LQKENI. The ends lost 6 bases at V and 2 bases at J; junction bases unmatched: 7. For the CDR3, the DNA is TGTGCCAGCTCCATTTCCGGGACAGGGGCCTACGAGCAGTACGTC. Encoded protein: CASSISGTGAYEQYV.

This chain links TRBV19 with TRBJ1-1; no clear D. The CDR3 covers 13 residues. CDR1 is LNHDA and CDR2 is SQIVND in the germline V gene (reference sequence). V was cut by 6 bases and J by 1 base, with 9 bases left in between. As DNA, the CDR3 is TGTGCCAGTAGCCCCGCCGGGAACACTGAAGCTTTCTTT. This sequence encodes CASSPAGNTEAFF.

This clone was picked up one time. The chain carries TRBV6-5 and TRBJ1-1; no reliable D call. With 5 bases removed from V and 0 bases from J, the gap between germline ends came to 10 bases. This CDR3 has 14 amino acids. CDR1 is MNHEY, CDR2 SVGAGI, per germline. The CDR3 here is CASSKITVNTEAFF. The CDR3, as DNA: TGTGCCAGCAGTAAGATTACAGTGAACACTGAAGCTTTCTTT.

The rearrangement links TRBV5-1 to TRBJ2-6; 9 positions agree with TRBD1. Germline assignment: CDR1 SGHRS and CDR2 YFSETQ. The CDR3 runs to 18 residues. Unmatched junction bases numbered 10, after V lost 3 bases and J lost 3 bases. The CDR3, as DNA: TGCGCCAGCAGCTCCGGATCGGGACAGGGTTTTGGGGCCAACGTCCTGACTTTC. It yields the protein CASSSGSGQGFGANVLTF. Full variable domain (outside the CDR3, taken from reference TRBV5-1 and TRBJ2-6): KAGVTQTPRYLIKTRGQQVTLSCSPISGHRSVSWYQQTPGQGLQFLFEYFSETQRNKGNFPGRFSGRQFSNSRSEMNVSTLELGDSALYLCASSSGSGQGFGANVLTFGAGSRLTVL.

The count of this clone is one. This chain uses TRBV14 with TRBJ1-4; D is possibly TRBD1 (5 bases). There are 12 residues in the CDR3. Trimming left V 4 bases short and J 15 bases short, with 15 bases between. The germline V gene has CDR1 SGHDN and CDR2 FVKESK. The CDR3 reads CASSRGFGAVFF. CDR3 in DNA: TGTGCCAGCAGCCGGGGCTTTGGGGCCGTGTTTTTT. Variable domain in full (rest from reference TRBV14 and TRBJ1-4): EAGVTQFPSHSVIEKGQTVTLRCDPISGHDNLYWYRRVMGKEIKFLLHFVKESKQDESGMPNNRFLAERTGGTYSTLKVQPAELEDSGVYFCASSRGFGAVFFGSGTQLSVL.

The chain employs TRBV19 and TRBJ1-4; the D is unclear. The CDR3 consists of 11 residues. The V gene lost 3 bases and the J gene lost 7 bases, with 3 bases spanning the gap. CDR1 and CDR2 (germline): LNHDA, SQIVND (reference sequence). DNA of the CDR3: TGTGCCAGTAGTATCGGTGAAAAACTGTTTTTT. Its translation is CASSIGEKLFF. Full variable domain (remainder filled in from reference TRBV19 and TRBJ1-4): DGGITQSPKYLFRKEGQNVTLSCEQNLNHDAMYWYRQDPGQGLRLIYYSQIVNDFQKGDIAEGYSVSREKKESFPLTVTSAQKNPTAFYLCASSIGEKLFFGSGTQLSVL.

In this sample, this clone turned up a few times. The gene calls are TRBV10-2 and TRBJ1-4; D ambiguous. Germline CDR1 WSHSY, CDR2 SAAADI. The V end was cut by 0 bases, the J end by 5 bases, with 10 bases between. CDR3 length: 15 residues. CDR3 sequence: CASSESPKPNEKLFF. For the CDR3, the DNA is TGCGCCAGCAGTGAGTCTCCGAAGCCCAATGAAAAACTGTTTTTT.

This clone was found a few times. This chain links TRBV5-1 with TRBJ1-2; 8 bases are a match to TRBD1. CDR1 is SGHRS, CDR2 YFSETQ, per germline. V was clipped by 4 bases and J by 1 base; unmatched bases: 3. The CDR3 runs to 14 residues. CDR3 amino acids: CASSGGQVNYGYTF. CDR3 coding DNA: TGCGCCAGCAGCGGGGGACAGGTTAACTATGGCTACACCTTC.

This clone was seen more than once but under ten times. The V call is TRBV9, the J call TRBJ1-3; 7 bases fit TRBD1. The CDR3 runs 15 residues. The junction had 5 bases not matched to a gene; V was cut back by 2 bases and J by 3 bases. The V gene's germline CDR1 is SGDLS and CDR2 YYNGEE. The CDR3 coding sequence is TGTGCCAGCAGCGTCTTTTCAGGGGGTGGAAACACCATATATTTT. Translating gives CASSVFSGGGNTIYF.

CDR3 region: CASSLGAHGRNTEAFF. DNA of the CDR3: TGTGCCAGCAGCTTAGGGGCGCACGGTAGGAACACTGAAGCTTTCTTT. This chain connects TRBV11-2 to TRBJ1-1; D is uncertain. This CDR3 is built from 16 residues. Trimming cost V 1 base and J 1 base, with 13 bases left between them. Germline CDR1 SGHAT, CDR2 FQNNGV.

This chain connects TRBV29-1 to TRBJ2-3; 10 bases match TRBD2. Germline-derived CDR1 and CDR2 are SQVTM and ANQGSEA. The CDR3 is 14 residues long. Trimming at V came to 5 bases and at J to 2 bases, leaving 4 bases not matched to a gene. CDR3 in amino acids: CSVFTSGVTDTQYF. Here the CDR3 DNA reads TGCAGCGTTTTTACTAGCGGGGTCACAGATACGCAGTATTTT.

The CDR3 bases are TGTGCCAGTAGGGCAGGGGTGATGGCTAATGAAAAACTGTTTTTT. Its protein product is CASRAGVMANEKLFF. The chain employs TRBV19 and TRBJ1-4, with D perhaps matching TRBD1 (6 bases). Per germline, CDR1 LNHDA and CDR2 SQIVND (reference sequence). The germline V and J ends were trimmed by 6 bases and 3 bases, with 14 bases remaining between them. The CDR3 has 15 residues.

The rearrangement joins TRBV10-3 to TRBJ1-6, with 9 positions matching TRBD1. This CDR3 has 13 amino acids. Germline V gives CDR1 ENHRY, CDR2 SYGVKD. J lost 13 bases, V lost 4 bases, and 5 bases had no gene match. CDR3 DNA: TGTGCCATCAGTGGAACAGGGGGCGGGCCCCTCCACTTT. Translation gives CAISGTGGGPLHF.

This chain links TRBV5-1 with TRBJ2-5, with 11 bases fitting TRBD2. The germline V gene encodes CDR1 SGHRS and CDR2 YFSETQ. With V trimmed by 5 bases and J by 2 bases, 11 bases remained unmatched. This CDR3 contains 17 residues. CDR3 residues: CASRNLAGGPQQETQYF. The CDR3 DNA reads as TGCGCCAGCAGGAATCTAGCGGGAGGACCTCAACAAGAGACCCAGTACTTC.

This chain joins TRBV9 and TRBJ2-7; D ambiguous. Germline values: CDR1 SGDLS, CDR2 YYNGEE. This CDR3 comprises 11 residues. V gave up 3 bases and J gave up 3 bases, with 4 bases separating them. The CDR3 spells CASSDNYEQYF. The CDR3 bases are TGTGCCAGCAGCGACAACTACGAGCAGTACTTC.

V usage is TRBV5-1 and J usage is TRBJ1-4, with a tentative D call TRBD1 (6 bases). Per the germline V gene, CDR1 is SGHRS and CDR2 is YFSETQ. The CDR3 extends over 14 amino acids. V was pared by 6 bases and J by 0 bases, with 9 bases between. The CDR3 sequence: CASKQGSTNEKLFF. The CDR3, as DNA: TGCGCCAGCAAACAGGGATCAACTAATGAAAAACTGTTTTTT.

This clone occurred once. The chain carries TRBV28 and TRBJ1-6; D is perhaps TRBD1 (5 bases). V was trimmed by 2 bases and J by 10 bases, leaving 12 bases between them. CDR3 length equals 14 residues. CDR1 and CDR2 (germline): MDHEN, SYDVKM. This CDR3 is CASSLGQGRSPLHF. In DNA form, the CDR3 reads TGTGCCAGCAGTTTAGGGCAGGGCCGGTCACCCCTCCACTTT.

The rearrangement uses TRBV2 and TRBJ1-5; D perhaps matches TRBD1 (5 bases). Trimming removed 2 bases from V and 1 base from J, with 9 bases in between. Looked up from germline, CDR1 is SNHLY and CDR2 is FYNNEI. CDR3 size: 15 residues. The CDR3 bases are TGTGCCAGCAGTGAATCCCGGACAAGCAATCAGCCCCAGCATTTT. Residues: CASSESRTSNQPQHF.

The V gene is TRBV29-1, the J gene TRBJ1-5; D ambiguous. The CDR3 covers 14 residues. Between the trimmed V and J ends, which lost 3 bases and 1 base, there was a span of 10 bases. Germline V CDR1 and CDR2: SQVTM, ANQGSEA. CDR3 in DNA: TGCAGCGTTGAGATCCGGTGGAGCAATCAGCCCCAGCATTTT. Translated, it gives CSVEIRWSNQPQHF.

This clone was detected only once. The rearrangement joins TRBV19 to TRBJ1-2; D is uncertain. The CDR3 consists of 13 residues. Per the germline V gene, CDR1 is LNHDA and CDR2 is SQIVND (reference sequence). With 5 bases removed from V and 7 bases from J, the gap between germline ends came to 14 bases. In DNA, the CDR3 is TGTGCCAGTAGTTCCCAGACGGGGTTTGGCTACACCTTC. It translates to CASSSQTGFGYTF.

CDR3 in amino acids: CASSYIRVGDEQFF. The DNA for the CDR3 is TGTGCCAGCAGTTACATCAGGGTTGGGGATGAGCAGTTCTTC. The rearrangement joins TRBV6-2 or TRBV6-3 to TRBJ2-1; D possibly corresponds to TRBD1 (5 bases). The V and J ends lost 2 bases and 8 bases respectively, with 13 bases between them. In germline, CDR1 is MNHEY, CDR2 SVGEGT. This CDR3 comprises 14 residues.

The rearrangement links TRBV29-1 to TRBJ1-5; D call uncertain. V was clipped by 6 bases and J by 1 base, with 10 bases between them. In germline, CDR1 is SQVTM, CDR2 ANQGSEA. The CDR3 runs 13 residues. The DNA of the CDR3 is TGCAGCGTGGGAGCGGGGAGCAATCAGCCCCAGCATTTT. This encodes CSVGAGSNQPQHF.

The rearrangement links TRBV11-3 to TRBJ2-3, with a weak D call TRBD2 (6 bases). The V gene lost 5 bases and the J gene lost 4 bases, with 10 bases spanning the gap. Germline CDR1 and CDR2: SGHNT and YENEEA. The CDR3 is 13 residues long. The CDR3 loop reads CASSRAGPDTQYF. In nucleotides, the CDR3 is TGTGCCAGCAGCAGGGCGGGACCAGATACGCAGTATTTT.